The 9 T cell receptor beta chains given below trace back to one sample, sequenced in a study of blood T cell repertoires in COVID-19. Only in-frame clones appear in the TCRdb table, and some are missing; sequencing was by immunoSEQ multiplex PCR. Counted here are 150,000 to 200,000 clones, around 85% occurring once; the ten biggest clones make up approximately 2.3%. Source material: peripheral blood. The receptors derive from a man aged 70-80 years with active or convalescent COVID-19.

V and J are TRBV13 and TRBJ1-3; no clear D. Deletions cut 5 bases from V and 4 bases from J, with 15 bases between. The CDR3 is made up of 15 amino acids. Germline V gives CDR1 PRHDT, CDR2 FYEKMQ (reference sequence). The CDR3 sequence: CASSTSRFSGNTIYF. The CDR3 DNA follows: TGTGCCAGCAGCACTAGTCGTTTTTCGGGAAACACCATATATTTT.

DNA of the CDR3: TGTGCCAGCAGCTTAGCTTTGGCAGGTTGGGAGACCCAGTACTTC. It yields the protein CASSLALAGWETQYF. This chain joins TRBV7-2 and TRBJ2-5, with D hard to call. The ends were cut back, 0 bases at V and 5 bases at J, with 13 bases in the middle. The CDR3 length is 15 residues. Germline V gene lookup returns CDR1 SGHTA and CDR2 FQGNSA.

V usage is TRBV9 and J usage is TRBJ2-2, with 8 nucleotides matching TRBD2. The CDR3 extends over 15 amino acids. With V trimmed by 0 bases and J by 4 bases, 2 bases remained unmatched. Germline values: CDR1 SGDLS, CDR2 YYNGEE. The CDR3 nucleotides read TGTGCCAGCAGCGTAGATCGGGGGGGCACCGGGGAGCTGTTTTTT. As protein: CASSVDRGGTGELFF.

The chain employs TRBV3-1 (or the pseudogene TRBV3-2) and TRBJ2-7; D might be TRBD2 (5 bases). With 0 bases removed from V and 7 bases from J, the gap between germline ends came to 16 bases. The CDR3 length is 15 residues. Germline V CDR1 and CDR2: LGHDT, YNNKEL (reference sequence). CDR3 sequence (DNA): TGTGCCAGCAGCCAAGATGGAGTAGGATGGAGGGAGCAGTACTTC. This gives the protein CASSQDGVGWREQYF.

The chain recombines TRBV6-2 or TRBV6-3 with TRBJ2-5; no reliable D call. CDR1 MNHEY and CDR2 SVGEGT come from the germline V gene. With 0 bases removed from V and 1 base from J, the gap between germline ends came to 12 bases. The CDR3 has 16 residues. The chain's CDR3 is CASSYSTSAAQETQYF. CDR3 bases: TGTGCCAGCAGTTACTCCACCAGTGCCGCCCAAGAGACCCAGTACTTC.

V and J are TRBV10-2 and TRBJ2-5, with 7 bases fitting TRBD2. This CDR3 contains 15 residues. Germline loops: CDR1 WSHSY, CDR2 SAAADI. The V and J ends lost 7 bases and 0 bases, in that order; junction bases with no gene match: 8. DNA of the CDR3: TGCGCCAGCAAGCTAGCGGTGATGTACCAAGAGACCCAGTACTTC. Encoded protein: CASKLAVMYQETQYF.

The rearrangement links TRBV3-1 (or the pseudogene TRBV3-2) to TRBJ1-3, with 7 bases identical to TRBD1. Germline V gene data show CDR1 as LGHDT and CDR2 as YNNKEL (reference sequence). This CDR3 contains 15 residues. V shed 6 bases and J 3 bases; nucleotides not matched to a gene: 8. CDR3 bases: TGTGCCAGCAGTCCTACAGGGGCGCTTGGAAACACCATATATTTT. Amino acid sequence: CASSPTGALGNTIYF.

The V gene is TRBV24-1, the J gene TRBJ1-1; TRBD1 matches at 11 bases. CDR1 KGHDR and CDR2 SFDVKD come from the germline V gene. V was clipped by 4 bases and J by 8 bases; unmatched bases: 8. The CDR3 has 15 amino acids. The CDR3 region has the DNA TGTGCCACCAGTGAGGGGGCCGGGACAGGGGGAGAAGCTTTCTTT. This translates into CATSEGAGTGGEAFF.

This chain joins TRBV19 and TRBJ2-2, with D perhaps matching TRBD1 (6 bases). The germline V gene encodes CDR1 LNHDA and CDR2 SQIVND (reference sequence). The CDR3 is 14 residues long. V shed 10 bases and J shed 0 bases, with 12 bases lying between them. CDR3 sequence: CANNRASNTGELFF. The CDR3 coding sequence is TGTGCCAATAACAGGGCCTCGAACACCGGGGAGCTGTTTTTT.